What follows are 13 T cell receptor beta chains derived from one specimen sequenced in a study of T cell responses to AZD1222 COVID-19 vaccine. TCRdb's copy holds only in-frame clones and misses some; the assay was immunoSEQ multiplex PCR. The sample yields about 150,000 clones, 90% to 95% seen once. The material was peripheral blood, obtained 28 days after the second AZD1222 dose. All receptors derive from an adult who received the AZD1222 COVID-19 vaccine.

The chain recombines TRBV28 with TRBJ1-5; D gene unclear. CDR1 and CDR2 (germline): MDHEN, SYDVKM. The ends were cut back, 1 base at V and 6 bases at J, with 4 bases in the middle. The CDR3 consists of 12 residues. CDR3 sequence (DNA): TGTGCCAGCAGTTTATTGTCTCAGCCCCAGCATTTT. This sequence encodes CASSLLSQPQHF. Looking up the rest from reference TRBV28 and TRBJ1-5 gives the full variable domain: DVKVTQSSRYLVKRTGEKVFLECVQDMDHENMFWYRQDPGLGLRLIYFSYDVKMKEKGDIPEGYSVSREKKERFSLILESASTNQTSMYLCASSLLSQPQHFGDGTRLSIL.

This clone is a singleton in its sample. The rearrangement uses TRBV4-2 and TRBJ2-7; TRBD2 matches at 14 bases. Germline V gene data show CDR1 as LGHNA and CDR2 as YNFKEQ. This CDR3 is 17 amino acids long. V gave up 4 bases and J gave up 2 bases; unmatched junction bases: 7. In DNA, the CDR3 is TGTGCCAGCAGCCCCGGGACTAGCGGGAGAGTCACCTACGAGCAGTACTTC. Translated, it gives CASSPGTSGRVTYEQYF.

V gene TRBV9 combines with J gene TRBJ2-3; 7 positions agree with TRBD2. V shed 2 bases and J 1 base; nucleotides not matched to a gene: 4. This CDR3 spans 15 amino acids. Germline assignment: CDR1 SGDLS and CDR2 YYNGEE. The CDR3 DNA follows: TGTGCCAGCAGCGTCGCGGGAGATGGCACAGATACGCAGTATTTT. Translating it yields CASSVAGDGTDTQYF.

The chain joins TRBV19 to TRBJ2-3; possibly TRBD2 for D (5 bases). Germline V lookup: CDR1 LNHDA, CDR2 SQIVND (reference sequence). Deletions cut 0 bases from V and 5 bases from J, with 15 bases between. This CDR3 contains 16 residues. The CDR3 region has the DNA TGTGCCAGTAGTATAGATCCCGGGGTCCATGGAGATACGCAGTATTTT. Protein product: CASSIDPGVHGDTQYF.

V usage is TRBV7-9 and J usage is TRBJ1-2; D remains unclear. V lost 1 base to trimming and J lost 8 bases, with 5 bases between them. Germline CDR1 and CDR2: SEHNR and FQNEAQ (reference sequence). The CDR3 totals 11 residues. CDR3 sequence reads: CASSLEPGYTF. The DNA of the CDR3 is TGTGCCAGCAGCTTAGAGCCCGGCTACACCTTC.

Here the CDR3 reads CASSPTTDRARAAFF. The CDR3 region has the DNA TGTGCCAGCAGCCCGACAACGGACAGGGCTAGGGCAGCTTTCTTT. The chain has TRBV7-9 and TRBJ1-1, with 8 bases matching TRBD1. This CDR3 spans 15 amino acids. The trim removed 5 bases at V and 10 bases at J, leaving 15 bases unmatched. In germline, CDR1 is SEHNR, CDR2 FQNEAQ (reference sequence).

The chain combines TRBV30 with TRBJ2-7; 8 positions match TRBD1. Germline CDR1 GTSNPN, CDR2 SVGIG (reference sequence). CDR3 length: 14 residues. V trimming: 4 bases; J trimming: 3 bases; junction bases outside the gene matches: 8. The CDR3 spells CAWTPGQAFYEQYF. CDR3 in DNA: TGTGCCTGGACCCCGGGACAGGCGTTCTACGAGCAGTACTTC.

This clone was counted only a few times. The chain links TRBV6-1 to TRBJ2-7; D unclear. Germline assignment: CDR1 MNHNS and CDR2 SASEGT. CDR3 length equals 15 residues. V was shortened by 1 base and J by 2 bases, with 12 bases between the two germline ends. CDR3 amino acids: CASSEVGVSPYEQYF. The CDR3, as DNA: TGTGCCAGCAGTGAAGTTGGAGTATCCCCCTACGAGCAGTACTTC.

CDR3 protein: CASSLKAGSSYNEQFF. The CDR3 region has the DNA TGTGCCAGCAGCTTAAAGGCGGGATCTTCCTACAATGAGCAGTTCTTC. The gene calls are TRBV7-3 and TRBJ2-1, with D possibly being TRBD2 (6 bases). V was trimmed by 1 base and J by 1 base, leaving 11 bases between them. The CDR3 sequence is 16 residues long. Looked up from germline, CDR1 is SGHTA and CDR2 is FQGTGA.

The chain carries TRBV6-6 and TRBJ2-7; 10 bases fit TRBD2. The CDR3 spans 16 residues. Per germline, CDR1 MNHNY and CDR2 SVGAGI (reference sequence). Trimming cost V 5 bases and J 5 bases; bases outside gene matches: 12. The CDR3 sequence is CASSNPLAGVTHEQYF. In nucleotides, the CDR3 is TGTGCCAGCAGTAACCCTCTAGCGGGAGTTACCCACGAGCAGTACTTC.

This chain joins TRBV10-3 and TRBJ2-1; 7 nucleotides agree with TRBD2. Germline CDR1 and CDR2: ENHRY and SYGVKD. This CDR3 is 15 amino acids long. V shed 6 bases and J 6 bases; nucleotides not matched to a gene: 11. In nucleotides, the CDR3 is TGTGCCATCAGACCCTCCGGACTAGAGGGCAATGAGCAGTTCTTC. This codes for CAIRPSGLEGNEQFF.

V usage is TRBV4-1 and J usage is TRBJ2-1, with TRBD2 matching over 7 bases. CDR1 MGHRA and CDR2 YSYEKL come from the germline V gene. The ends lost 1 base at V and 8 bases at J; junction bases unmatched: 14. This CDR3 has 17 amino acids. CDR3: CASSQVYIGGSGDEQFF. The CDR3 DNA is TGCGCCAGCAGCCAAGTTTACATCGGCGGGAGTGGTGATGAGCAGTTCTTC.

This clone has only a few counts. The chain is built from TRBV6-5 and TRBJ1-5; D perhaps matches TRBD1 (6 bases). Germline loops: CDR1 MNHEY, CDR2 SVGAGI. V lost 8 bases and J lost 1, with 15 bases in between. This CDR3 comprises 15 residues. The CDR3 protein is CASGMGGASNQPQHF. The CDR3 region has the DNA TGTGCCAGCGGAATGGGGGGCGCGAGCAATCAGCCCCAGCATTTT.